This T cell receptor beta chain stems from a study of shared clonotypes between healthy human individuals (dated by TCRdb to 2020 to 2022). Regarding the research as a whole: A couple of women and a few men aged 18 to 49 years were included in the cohort. For each donor, CD4 naive and CD4 memory were each given three plates, CD8 naive was given two plates, and CD8 memory was given one plate. The study deeply sequenced blood TCR repertoires of about five healthy adults to estimate repertoire size and the extent of clonotype sharing between individuals. To increase sequencing depth and limit assay-specific biases, TCR repertoire library preparation and sequencing were carried out by different laboratories using diverse techniques. Per donor, leukapheresis produced somewhere between about 0.9 and 9.5 billion PBMCs.

TCR CDR3 regions were amplified from genomic DNA by multiplex PCR using the deep immunoSEQ assay. Extracted genomic DNA from each cell subset was spread evenly across all wells of several immunoSEQ 96-well plates, with each plate serving as a replicate. For sorted subsets, approximately 190 ng of genomic DNA, equivalent to about 30,000 T cell genomes, went into each replicate PCR. The purified libraries were quantified using a Qubit 3.0 fluorometer, sized with a Bioanalyzer 2100, and then quantified again using the KAPA Library Quantification kit. Every immunoSEQ 96-well plate was sequenced on a separate single-read 150-cycle Illumina NextSeq 550 flow cell. On the authors' methods: The immunoSEQ output contained only junctional sequences without quality scores, so filtering could not match that applied to full-length reads. Sequences were annotated with PyIR, a Python wrapper for IgBLAST v1.9, and V/J genes and CDR3 were assigned using IMGT germline references. Reads were filtered out if the reads had weak V/J assignments (E-value above 1e-6), no CDR3, stop codons, out-of-frame junctions, or ambiguous translated residues. A V3J clonotype was defined by an identical inferred V gene, J gene, and CDR3 amino acid sequence. To compute the percentage overlap between repertoires, the number of shared unique clonotypes was divided by the size of the smaller repertoire. Three approaches were used to assess repertoire richness: RTK rarefaction, the Chao1 estimator, and Recon v2.1 estimates of unobserved clonotypes. Generation probabilities were computed with OLGA for all TCRbeta clonotypes obtained by the gDNA method from a handful of donors. Imported from immuneACCESS, the table was reduced by TCRdb to in-frame sequences with V and J called. These copies leave out some clones; in studies compared against another copy, an unresolved V gene accounts for under half, and the cause of the remainder is not known. The DNA was the basis for D and trimming; V, J and clone size are from that table. For this sample there are 700,000 to 950,000 clones; about 96% appear just once. Less than 0.25% of the sample is held by the ten biggest clonotypes.

The study at large found these results: Estimated clonotype richness was generally larger for naive than for memory subsets. Sharing across a few donors was observed for about 5% of naive CD4, 3.5% of naive CD8, 2% to 2.5% of memory CD4, and around 0.4% of memory CD8 clonotypes. Sampling was limited to blood, and TCR repertoires in tissue likely differ from TCR repertoires in blood. Incomplete sequencing was indicated by rarefaction of sorted-subset datasets, despite the large sequencing depth. Because the study included only a small number of donors, the genetic and exposure-history diversity represented was limited. Pairwise subsampling led to the expectation that sequencing depth would affect the degree of clonotype sharing among donors. Clonotypes shared by all four sorted-subset donors showed higher generation probabilities than non-shared clonotypes.

CD8 naive samples were CD45RO-negative cells positively selected for CCR7, giving a CD45RA+CCR7+ population that excluded TemRA cells. Healthy HIV-negative adults with no recently reported acute infections or vaccinations were included as donors. All donors were Caucasian adults living in Nashville, Tennessee, USA. After blood collection by leukapheresis, PBMCs were isolated using Ficoll-Histopaque density gradient centrifugation and then cryopreserved in the vapor phase of liquid nitrogen. Analytical flow cytometry was used to check the purity and quantity of each magnetically sorted T cell population. Genomic DNA was isolated from every sorted fraction and measured by UV absorbance on a Nanodrop 2000c. A remark on this clone: The specificity of this receptor is unknown. No much larger clonotype is one base removed from it; base qualities were not supplied.

Its CDR3 holds 16 amino acids, cysteine through phenylalanine. The DNA shown is the 48-base CDR3, in frame from base 1. Via the germline V gene, CDR1 is MGHRA and CDR2 YSYEKL. V loses 2 bases at its end and J loses 0 bases; junction bases beyond the gene matches: 7. The rearrangement combines TRBV4-1 with TRBJ2-7, with 7 bases aligning to TRBD2. The clonotype originates from a man younger than 40 in good health. Sequenced material: naive CD8+ T cells sorted from blood. The meaning of the sample's cell subset or site label: CD45RA+CCR7+. CDR3 sequence: CASSQPRSGGSYEQYF. The bases read TGCGCCAGCAGCCAACCCAGATCGGGGGGCTCCTACGAGCAGTACTTC.